Following are 24 T cell receptor beta chains from one sample sequenced in a study of human thymus T cells. Sequencing used immunoSEQ multiplex PCR; TCRdb keeps in-frame clones, though not all of them. The sample records approximately 40,000 clones, 94% being singletons. What was sequenced was blood. The receptors come from a boy less than two years old with a congenital heart defect but otherwise immunologically healthy.

V and J are TRBV19 and TRBJ2-1, with 9 bases fitting TRBD2. The germline V gene has CDR1 LNHDA and CDR2 SQIVND (reference sequence). This CDR3 has 15 amino acids. Trimming at V came to 0 bases and at J to 6 bases, leaving 3 bases not matched to a gene. For the CDR3, the DNA is TGTGCCAGTAGTATAGAGGGAGCGGGGGGCAATGAGCAGTTCTTC. Translation: CASSIEGAGGNEQFF.

The chain is built from TRBV30 and TRBJ1-5; 8 bases map to TRBD1. Germline V lookup: CDR1 GTSNPN, CDR2 SVGIG (reference sequence). The CDR3 contains 15 residues. With V trimmed by 0 bases and J by 4 bases, 5 bases remained unmatched. In DNA, the CDR3 is TGTGCCTGGAGTGTACAAGGACAGGGAAATCAGCCCCAGCATTTT. Amino acid sequence: CAWSVQGQGNQPQHF.

As concerns this clone: The junction differs from germline at one of its ends, possibly a read error. The identical CDR3 is also encoded by other nucleotide sequences in the sample. The J gene is TRBJ2-5, the V gene TRBV13; 13 bases fit TRBD2. Per the germline V gene, CDR1 is PRHDT and CDR2 is FYEKMQ (reference sequence). This CDR3 has 18 amino acids. CDR3 loop: CASSLFGLAGADQETQYF. The CDR3 coding sequence is TGTGCCAGCAGCTTATTTGGACTAGCGGGGGCCGACCAAGAGACTCAGTACTTC. Full variable domain (remainder filled in from reference TRBV13 and TRBJ2-5): AAGVIQSPRHLIKEKRETATLKCYPIPRHDTVYWYQQGPGQDPQFLISFYEKMQSDKGSIPDRFSAQQFSDYHSELNMSSLELGDSALYFCASSLFGLAGADQETQYFGPGTRLLVL.

The J gene is TRBJ2-3, the V gene TRBV4-2; no definite D call. The CDR3 is 16 amino acids. The ends were cut back, 1 base at V and 1 base at J, with 12 bases in the middle. Germline loops: CDR1 LGHNA, CDR2 YNFKEQ. The CDR3 spells CASSQAPNPGTDTQYF. CDR3 nucleotide sequence: TGTGCCAGCAGCCAAGCTCCTAATCCAGGCACAGATACGCAGTATTTT.

V and J are TRBV28 and TRBJ2-7; D gene uncertain. CDR1 is MDHEN, CDR2 SYDVKM, per germline. V gave up 5 bases and J gave up 0 bases, with 14 bases separating them. This CDR3 spans 15 amino acids. The DNA for the CDR3 is TGTGCCAGCAGTCTCATCTCCGCCCTCTCCTACGAGCAGTACTTC. Its translation is CASSLISALSYEQYF.

This sequence joins TRBV5-1 and TRBJ1-2; 9 bases are a match to TRBD1. Looked up from germline, CDR1 is SGHRS and CDR2 is YFSETQ. There are 13 residues in the CDR3. Trimming took 4 bases from V and 7 from J; bases not matched to a gene: 5. The CDR3 loop is CASSPTGGRGYTF. CDR3 in DNA: TGCGCCAGCAGCCCCACAGGGGGCCGTGGCTACACCTTC.

This chain links TRBV7-6 with TRBJ2-3, with a weak D call TRBD1 (5 bases). The germline V and J ends were trimmed by 6 bases and 6 bases, with 19 bases remaining between them. Germline V gene lookup returns CDR1 SGHVS and CDR2 FNYEAQ. The CDR3 runs 15 residues. DNA for the CDR3: TGTGCCAGCAGTCCCGTCAGGGTCCCAGGGGATACGCAGTATTTT. It is translated as CASSPVRVPGDTQYF.

The chain carries TRBV27 and TRBJ2-2, with unresolved D. The CDR3 contains 13 residues. With 5 bases removed from V and 8 bases from J, the gap between germline ends came to 12 bases. The germline CDR1 and CDR2 sequences are MNHEY and SMNVEV (reference sequence). The CDR3 nucleotides are TGTGCCAGCAGTCCGACCCCGGTAGGGGAGCTGTTTTTT. Translation: CASSPTPVGELFF.

V usage is TRBV11-2 and J usage is TRBJ1-2; D call uncertain. This CDR3 spans 13 amino acids. With 5 bases removed from V and 4 bases from J, the gap between germline ends came to 11 bases. Germline CDR1 and CDR2: SGHAT and FQNNGV. Written as DNA, the CDR3 is TGTGCCAGCAGCAAAGAGACTTTCTATGGCTACACCTTC. It encodes CASSKETFYGYTF. The entire variable domain, with the rest obtained from reference TRBV11-2 and TRBJ1-2, is as follows: EAGVAQSPRYKIIEKRQSVAFWCNPISGHATLYWYQQILGQGPKLLIQFQNNGVVDDSQLPKDRFSAERLKGVDSTLKIQPAKLEDSAVYLCASSKETFYGYTFGSGTRLTVV.

The CDR3 loop reads CASSGGGPSYEQYF. The CDR3 bases are TGTGCCAGCAGCGGGGGGGGGCCCTCCTACGAGCAGTACTTC. The V call is TRBV4-2, the J call TRBJ2-7, with a weak D call TRBD2 (7 bases). V lost 5 bases and J 0 bases, leaving 11 bases between the germline ends. CDR1 LGHNA and CDR2 YNFKEQ come from the germline V gene. This CDR3 has 14 residues.

The chain has TRBV5-1 and TRBJ2-7, with 7 bases fitting TRBD2. The CDR3 runs 15 residues. The V segment lost 2 bases and the J segment 2 bases; nucleotides outside the gene matches: 7. Germline lookup yields CDR1 SGHRS and CDR2 YFSETQ. CDR3 DNA: TGCGCCAGCAGCTTAAGAGCGGGGACCACCTACGAGCAGTACTTC. This sequence encodes CASSLRAGTTYEQYF.

The CDR3 is CASMGARGTYEQYF. CDR3 in DNA: TGTGCCAGCATGGGGGCCAGGGGGACCTACGAGCAGTACTTC. The chain joins TRBV6-5 to TRBJ2-7, with 7 positions matching TRBD1. With V trimmed by 7 bases and J by 2 bases, 8 bases remained unmatched. Germline V lookup: CDR1 MNHEY, CDR2 SVGAGI. The CDR3 length is 14 residues.

This clone was detected once. The chain uses TRBV30 and TRBJ1-5, with TRBD1 matching over 8 bases. Germline-derived CDR1 and CDR2 are GTSNPN and SVGIG (reference sequence). Trimming removed 2 bases from V and 0 bases from J; junction bases left unmatched: 9. CDR3 size: 17 residues. CDR3 nucleotide sequence: TGTGCCTGGAGTCCTGACAGGGGTGGGTATAGCAATCAGCCCCAGCATTTT. This sequence encodes CAWSPDRGGYSNQPQHF. The full variable domain, with the rest looked up from reference TRBV30 and TRBJ1-5, is SQTIHQWPATLVQPVGSPLSLECTVEGTSNPNLYWYRQAAGRGLQLLFYSVGIGQISSEVPQNLSASRPQDRQFILSSKKLLLSDSGFYLCAWSPDRGGYSNQPQHFGDGTRLSIL.

V and J are TRBV19 and TRBJ2-1; D gene unclear. The V end was cut by 3 bases, the J end by 16 bases, with 16 bases between. The CDR3 has 12 residues. The germline CDR1 and CDR2 sequences are LNHDA and SQIVND (reference sequence). The CDR3: CASSMSHRVLFF. The CDR3 nucleotides read TGTGCCAGTAGTATGTCCCACAGAGTACTTTTCTTC.

The CDR3 bases are TGTGCCAGCAGCGTAAACTCTGGGGCCAACGTCCTGACTTTC. It encodes CASSVNSGANVLTF. This chain links TRBV9 with TRBJ2-6, with D hard to call. The V gene lost 1 base and the J gene lost 0 bases, with 2 bases spanning the gap. The CDR3 is 14 amino acids. Germline lookup yields CDR1 SGDLS and CDR2 YYNGEE.

The CDR3, as DNA: TGTGCCAGCAGCCCACCGGGACAGGGTGTAAAAAACATTCAGTACTTC. Translation: CASSPPGQGVKNIQYF. The chain joins TRBV5-6 to TRBJ2-4; 9 bases match TRBD1. Per germline, CDR1 SGHDT and CDR2 YYEEEE. CDR3 length: 16 residues. V trimming: 4 bases; J trimming: 4 bases; junction bases outside the gene matches: 9.

V usage is TRBV11-3 and J usage is TRBJ2-3, with D perhaps matching TRBD2 (7 bases). The CDR3 covers 15 residues. V was trimmed by 3 bases and J by 5 bases, leaving 15 bases between them. The germline gives CDR1 SGHNT, CDR2 YENEEA. The CDR3 loop is CASSFHGGGGDTQYF. The CDR3 DNA sequence: TGTGCCAGCAGCTTCCACGGGGGCGGGGGAGATACGCAGTATTTT. The full variable domain, rest sourced from reference TRBV11-3 and TRBJ2-3, is EAGVVQSPRYKIIEKKQPVAFWCNPISGHNTLYWYLQNLGQGPELLIRYENEEAVDDSQLPKDRFSAERLKGVDSTLKIQPAELGDSAVYLCASSFHGGGGDTQYFGPGTRLTVL.

This chain links TRBV4-1 with TRBJ2-3, with 12 bases lining up with TRBD2. Trimming cost V 2 bases and J 11 bases; bases outside gene matches: 2. Germline-derived CDR1 and CDR2 are MGHRA and YSYEKL. CDR3 length: 13 residues. CDR3 bases: TGCGCCAGCAGCCAAAAACTAGCGGGGGGGCAGTATTTT. This translates into CASSQKLAGGQYF.

This chain links TRBV4-3 with TRBJ2-7; the match to TRBD1 covers 9 bases. J lost 4 bases, V lost 4 bases, and 8 bases had no gene match. The CDR3 runs 15 residues. Per the germline V gene, CDR1 is LGHNA and CDR2 is YSLEER. DNA of the CDR3: TGCGCCAGCAGCCTCAAGGGACAGGGCCCTTACGAGCAGTACTTC. It codes for CASSLKGQGPYEQYF.

CDR3 nucleotide sequence: TGTGCCAGCAGCTTAACGTACCAAGAGACCCAGTACTTC. Its translation is CASSLTYQETQYF. The chain has TRBV7-3 and TRBJ2-5; D remains ambiguous. Germline CDR1 reads SGHTA; CDR2 reads FQGTGA. This CDR3 contains 13 residues. V lost 0 bases, J lost 0 bases, and 2 bases lay in between.

The CDR3: CASSGEPRADTQYF. CDR3 coding DNA: TGTGCCAGCAGCGGAGAACCCAGGGCAGATACGCAGTATTTT. J is TRBJ2-3 and V is TRBV9; TRBD1 is a possible D gene (5 bases). Deletions cut 3 bases from V and 4 bases from J, with 12 bases between. The germline V gene has CDR1 SGDLS and CDR2 YYNGEE. This CDR3 is 14 amino acids long.

The V gene is TRBV30, the J gene TRBJ1-1; no reliable D call. The CDR3 extends over 11 amino acids. The V gene lost 2 bases and the J gene lost 10 bases, with 11 bases spanning the gap. The germline gives CDR1 GTSNPN, CDR2 SVGIG (reference sequence). As DNA, the CDR3 is TGTGCCTGGAGTCAGGTTTCCGGAGCTTTCTTT. It is translated as CAWSQVSGAFF.

The CDR3 nucleotides are TGTGCCAGCAGTTTAACAGGGGCAAACATTCAGTACTTC. Translating it yields CASSLTGANIQYF. The J gene is TRBJ2-4, the V gene TRBV6-5, with TRBD1 matching 7 bases. After removal of 4 bases from V and 6 bases from J, the junction contained 3 bases not matched to a gene. Germline CDR1 MNHEY, CDR2 SVGAGI. This CDR3 is built from 13 residues.

This rearrangement joins TRBV6-5 to TRBJ1-2; D is unclear. V lost 8 bases and J lost 2, with 9 bases in between. The CDR3 is made up of 12 amino acids. The germline V gene has CDR1 MNHEY and CDR2 SVGAGI. The CDR3 bases are TGTGCCAGCCGAGGCTCGAACTATGGCTACACCTTC. Protein product: CASRGSNYGYTF.